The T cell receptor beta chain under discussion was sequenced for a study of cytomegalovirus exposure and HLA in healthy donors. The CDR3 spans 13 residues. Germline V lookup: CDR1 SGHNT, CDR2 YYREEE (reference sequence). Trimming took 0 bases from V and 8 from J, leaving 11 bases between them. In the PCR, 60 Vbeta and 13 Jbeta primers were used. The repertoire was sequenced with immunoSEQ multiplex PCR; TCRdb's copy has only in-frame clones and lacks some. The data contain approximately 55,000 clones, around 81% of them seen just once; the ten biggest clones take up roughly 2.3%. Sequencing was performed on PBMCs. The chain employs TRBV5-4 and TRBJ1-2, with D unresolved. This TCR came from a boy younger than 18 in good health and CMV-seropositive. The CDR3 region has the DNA TGTGCCAGCAGCTTGGGCGGAGAGCCAGGCTACACCTTC. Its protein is CASSLGGEPGYTF.